This TCR beta chain is from a study of T-cell memory formation after mild COVID-19. Study overall: The TCR clusters were mostly specific to one donor.

Germline CDR1 DFQATT, CDR2 SNEGSKA (reference sequence). Trimming cost V 3 bases and J 4 bases; bases outside gene matches: 13. The CDR3 is 16 amino acids. TCRdb independently ran MiXCR on the 5' RACE reads; one entry per CDR3 protein. Here the sample spans around 390,000 distinct CDR3 sequences, more than 15% being singletons. Details on this clonotype: No antigen is known for it.

Whole-study findings and limits: Contracting CD4+ clones lay largely in CM and EM, with CD8+ ones residing in EMRA. A subset of responding clones appeared in pre-infection memory, suggesting cross-reactive memory joined.

This chain links TRBV20-1 with TRBJ2-5; TRBD2 matches at 8 bases. The sequenced material came from PBMCs or a T cell subset sorted from them (not recorded which). This sequence was found in a man aged 18 to 35 who had mild COVID-19 (a few samples of this study predate the infection). Cell type and time point are not known. The CDR3 here is CSARAGRGVGRETQYF. CDR3 bases: TGCAGTGCTAGGGCTGGGCGGGGGGTCGGTAGAGAGACCCAGTACTTC.